The 13 T cell receptor beta chains below all came from one sample that was sequenced in a study of shared clonotypes between healthy human individuals. The method was immunoSEQ multiplex PCR; TCRdb's version includes in-frame clones alone and lacks a portion of them. The table lists around 550,000 clones, roughly 95% of them singletons. The sequenced material came from naive CD4+ T cells sorted from blood. Stated subset: CD45RA+ positively selected. Source of these receptors: a woman aged 25 to 39 in good health.

V gene TRBV6-6 combines with J gene TRBJ2-7; the D gene is possibly TRBD1 (6 bases). The CDR3 is made up of 14 amino acids. Deletions cut 2 bases from V and 4 bases from J, with 12 bases between. Germline V CDR1 and CDR2: MNHNY, SVGAGI (reference sequence). DNA for the CDR3: TGTGCCAGCAGTTACGGGACACGTAGTTACGAGCAGTACTTC. This sequence encodes CASSYGTRSYEQYF.

V is TRBV5-1 and J is TRBJ2-2; D is ambiguous. V dropped 0 bases and J dropped 4 bases, with 7 bases sitting between them. The V gene's germline CDR1 is SGHRS and CDR2 YFSETQ. The CDR3 runs to 14 residues. DNA of the CDR3: TGCGCCAGCAGCTTGGCCAGAGGCACCGGGGAGCTGTTTTTT. It specifies CASSLARGTGELFF.

The chain combines TRBV5-4 with TRBJ2-7, with no clear D. Trimming stripped 0 bases from V and 4 bases from J, with 11 bases between. CDR3 length equals 14 residues. CDR1 is SGHNT, CDR2 YYREEE, per germline (reference sequence). The CDR3, as DNA: TGTGCCAGCAGCTTGGGGGCCTCTCCTTACGAGCAGTACTTC. Protein: CASSLGASPYEQYF.

The V and J genes are TRBV28 and TRBJ2-7, with 14 bases matching TRBD2. V was pared by 5 bases and J by 3 bases, with 6 bases of the junction left unmatched. The CDR3 totals 16 residues. The germline V gene encodes CDR1 MDHEN and CDR2 SYDVKM. The CDR3 region is CASSEGGLAGDYEQYF. CDR3 nucleotides: TGTGCCAGCAGTGAGGGGGGACTAGCGGGAGACTACGAGCAGTACTTC.

This clone was observed a single time. The rearrangement joins TRBV2 to TRBJ2-2; maybe TRBD1 (5 bases). CDR1 SNHLY and CDR2 FYNNEI come from the germline V gene. V shed 6 bases and J shed 0 bases, with 11 bases lying between them. CDR3 length: 15 residues. CDR3 DNA: TGTGCCAGCAGCCAAGGCAGGGCGAACACCGGGGAGCTGTTTTTT. Translating gives CASSQGRANTGELFF.

V is TRBV1 and J is TRBJ2-7; the table's D call TRBD1 went unverified against the DNA. TRBV1 is a listed pseudogene. The length of the CDR3 is 16 residues. The CDR3 DNA reads as TGCACCAGCAGCCAAGATCTAGGGACAGGGTTCTACGAGCAGTACTTC. Its protein is CTSSQDLGTGFYEQYF.

This CDR3 is CASSRTGGASYNEQFF. The CDR3 region has the DNA TGTGCCAGTAGTAGGACAGGGGGCGCATCCTACAATGAGCAGTTCTTC. The V call is TRBV19, the J call TRBJ2-1; 11 nucleotides line up with TRBD1. V trimming: 4 bases; J trimming: 1 base; junction bases outside the gene matches: 3. Germline-derived CDR1 and CDR2 are LNHDA and SQIVND (reference sequence). CDR3 length equals 16 residues.

This clone showed up just once. This chain links TRBV28 with TRBJ2-7, with D tentatively TRBD1 or TRBD2 (5 bases each). V lost 7 bases and J 3 bases, leaving 22 bases between the germline ends. The CDR3 is 16 amino acids. Germline V gene sequence: CDR1 MDHEN, CDR2 SYDVKM. The CDR3 sequence is CASTVAVKGRFYEQYF. CDR3 bases: TGTGCCAGCACCGTGGCGGTAAAGGGACGTTTCTACGAGCAGTACTTC.

The chain combines TRBV7-3 with TRBJ2-1; 8 nucleotides match TRBD2. This CDR3 comprises 16 residues. Germline V lookup: CDR1 SGHTA, CDR2 FQGTGA. J lost 0 bases, V lost 5 bases, and 6 bases had no gene match. CDR3 DNA: TGTGCCAGCAGCCCGCTAGCGGGCAGCTCCTACAATGAGCAGTTCTTC. It encodes CASSPLAGSSYNEQFF.

The chain employs TRBV10-3 and TRBJ1-5; no clear D. This CDR3 has 15 residues. V lost 0 bases to trimming and J lost 0 bases, with 6 bases between them. In germline, CDR1 is ENHRY, CDR2 SYGVKD. The CDR3 sequence: CAISESQASNQPQHF. CDR3 in DNA: TGTGCCATCAGTGAGTCGCAGGCTAGCAATCAGCCCCAGCATTTT.

V usage is TRBV11-2 and J usage is TRBJ1-4; maybe TRBD1 (6 bases). The V gene lost 5 bases and the J gene lost 7 bases, with 17 bases spanning the gap. CDR1 is SGHAT, CDR2 FQNNGV, per germline. The CDR3 totals 15 residues. CDR3 amino acids: CASSHRRGEGEKLFF. DNA of the CDR3: TGTGCCAGCAGCCACCGGAGGGGGGAAGGTGAAAAACTGTTTTTT. Filled out from reference TRBV11-2 and TRBJ1-4, the complete variable domain reads EAGVAQSPRYKIIEKRQSVAFWCNPISGHATLYWYQQILGQGPKLLIQFQNNGVVDDSQLPKDRFSAERLKGVDSTLKIQPAKLEDSAVYLCASSHRRGEGEKLFFGSGTQLSVL.

The genes are TRBV9 and TRBJ2-1, with 9 bases that match TRBD2. The V gene's germline CDR1 is SGDLS and CDR2 YYNGEE. The CDR3 runs to 18 residues. V lost 0 bases and J lost 0; bases outside the gene matches: 7. CDR3 sequence reads: CASSVVGSGSLSYNEQFF. DNA of the CDR3: TGTGCCAGCAGCGTAGTCGGTAGCGGGAGTCTCTCCTACAATGAGCAGTTCTTC.

This chain joins TRBV7-8 and TRBJ2-1, with 7 bases aligning to TRBD2. Trimming at V came to 7 bases and at J to 12 bases, leaving 6 bases not matched to a gene. The germline CDR1 and CDR2 sequences are SGHVS and FQNEAQ. The CDR3 covers 11 residues. The CDR3 DNA sequence: TGTGCCAGCACCCAGCGGGAAAGGCAGTTCTTC. Its translation: CASTQRERQFF.